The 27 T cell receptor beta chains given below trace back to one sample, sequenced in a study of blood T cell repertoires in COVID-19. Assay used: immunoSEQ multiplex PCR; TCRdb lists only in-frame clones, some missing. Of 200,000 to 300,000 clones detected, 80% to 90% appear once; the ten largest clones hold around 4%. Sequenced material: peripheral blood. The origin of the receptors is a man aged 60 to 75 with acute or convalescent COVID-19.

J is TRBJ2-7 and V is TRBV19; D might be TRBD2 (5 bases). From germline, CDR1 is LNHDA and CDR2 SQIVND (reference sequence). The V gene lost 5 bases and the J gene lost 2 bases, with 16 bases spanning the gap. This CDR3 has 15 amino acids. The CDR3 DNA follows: TGTGCCAGTAGTGTGGACTGGCAGCGGACCTACGAGCAGTACTTC. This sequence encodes CASSVDWQRTYEQYF.

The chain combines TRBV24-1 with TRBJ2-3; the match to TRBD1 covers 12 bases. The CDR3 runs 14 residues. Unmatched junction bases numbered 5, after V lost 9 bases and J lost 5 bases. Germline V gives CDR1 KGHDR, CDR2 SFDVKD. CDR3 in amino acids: CATAGTGGKDTQYF. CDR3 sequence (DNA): TGTGCCACCGCCGGGACAGGGGGCAAAGATACGCAGTATTTT.

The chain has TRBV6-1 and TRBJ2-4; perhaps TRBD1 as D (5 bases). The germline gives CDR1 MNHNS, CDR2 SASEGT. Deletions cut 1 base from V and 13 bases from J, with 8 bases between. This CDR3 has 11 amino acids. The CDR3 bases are TGTGCCAGCAGTGAAGTTTGGACACAGTACTTC. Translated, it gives CASSEVWTQYF.

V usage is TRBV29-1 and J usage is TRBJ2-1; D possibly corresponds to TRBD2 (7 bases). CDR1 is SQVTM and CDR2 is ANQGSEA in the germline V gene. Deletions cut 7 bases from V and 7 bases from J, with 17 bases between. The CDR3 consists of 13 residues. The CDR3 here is CSAPGGGRNEQFF. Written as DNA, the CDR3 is TGCAGCGCTCCTGGGGGGGGGCGAAATGAGCAGTTCTTC.

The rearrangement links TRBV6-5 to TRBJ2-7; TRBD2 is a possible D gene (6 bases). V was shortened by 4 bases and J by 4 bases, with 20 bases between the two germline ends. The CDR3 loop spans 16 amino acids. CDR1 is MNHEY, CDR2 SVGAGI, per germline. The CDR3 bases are TGTGCCAGCAGTTCCACTGTGAGCGGGTGGTCGTACGAGCAGTACTTC. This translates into CASSSTVSGWSYEQYF.

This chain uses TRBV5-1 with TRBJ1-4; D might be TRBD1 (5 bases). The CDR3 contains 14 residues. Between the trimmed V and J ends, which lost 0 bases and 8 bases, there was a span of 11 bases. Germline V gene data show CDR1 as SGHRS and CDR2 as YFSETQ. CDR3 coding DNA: TGCGCCAGCAGCTTGGTCGGGGGGGAAGAAAAACTGTTTTTT. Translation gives CASSLVGGEEKLFF.

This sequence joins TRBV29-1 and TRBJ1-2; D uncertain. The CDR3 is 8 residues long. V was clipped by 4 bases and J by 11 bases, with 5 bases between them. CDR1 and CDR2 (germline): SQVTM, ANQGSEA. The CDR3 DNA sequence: TGCAGCGTTGGAGGGTACACCTTC. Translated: CSVGGYTF.

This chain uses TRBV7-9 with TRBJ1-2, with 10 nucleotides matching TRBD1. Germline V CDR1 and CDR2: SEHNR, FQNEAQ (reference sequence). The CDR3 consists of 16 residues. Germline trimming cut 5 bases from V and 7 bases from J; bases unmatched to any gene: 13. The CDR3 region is CASSLTGQGKKSGYTF. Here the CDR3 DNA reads TGTGCCAGCAGCCTAACGGGACAGGGGAAAAAAAGTGGCTACACCTTC.

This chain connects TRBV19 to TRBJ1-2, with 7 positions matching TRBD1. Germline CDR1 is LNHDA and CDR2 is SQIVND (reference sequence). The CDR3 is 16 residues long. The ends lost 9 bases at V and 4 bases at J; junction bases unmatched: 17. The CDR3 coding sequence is TGTGCCAGCCAGCCTTACCCCTTGCGGGACAGCTATGGCTACACCTTC. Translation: CASQPYPLRDSYGYTF.

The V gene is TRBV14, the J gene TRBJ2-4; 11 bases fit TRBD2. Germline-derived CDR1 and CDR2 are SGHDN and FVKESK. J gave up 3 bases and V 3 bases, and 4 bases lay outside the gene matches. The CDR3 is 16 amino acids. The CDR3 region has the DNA TGTGCCAGCAGCCAGGTACTAGCGGGAGACAAAAACATTCAGTACTTC. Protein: CASSQVLAGDKNIQYF.

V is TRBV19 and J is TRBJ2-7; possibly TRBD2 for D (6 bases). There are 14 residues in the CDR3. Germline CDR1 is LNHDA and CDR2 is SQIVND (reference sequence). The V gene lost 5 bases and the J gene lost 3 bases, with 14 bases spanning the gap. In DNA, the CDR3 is TGTGCCAGTAGTTTCTCGGGACTCCTCTACGAGCAGTACTTC. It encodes CASSFSGLLYEQYF.

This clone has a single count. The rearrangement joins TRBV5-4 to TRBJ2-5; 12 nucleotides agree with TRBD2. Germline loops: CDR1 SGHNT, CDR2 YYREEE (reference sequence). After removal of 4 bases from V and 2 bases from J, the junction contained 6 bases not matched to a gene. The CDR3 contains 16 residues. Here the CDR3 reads CASSAGLAGRQETQYF. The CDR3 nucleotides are TGTGCCAGCAGCGCGGGACTAGCGGGTCGACAAGAGACCCAGTACTTC.

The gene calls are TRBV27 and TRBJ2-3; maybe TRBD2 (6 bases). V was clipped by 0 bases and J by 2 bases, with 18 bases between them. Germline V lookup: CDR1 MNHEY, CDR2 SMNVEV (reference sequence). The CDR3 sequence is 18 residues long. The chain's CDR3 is CASSLSPPGGYNTDTQYF. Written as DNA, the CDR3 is TGTGCCAGCAGTTTATCCCCCCCCGGGGGATACAACACAGATACGCAGTATTTT.

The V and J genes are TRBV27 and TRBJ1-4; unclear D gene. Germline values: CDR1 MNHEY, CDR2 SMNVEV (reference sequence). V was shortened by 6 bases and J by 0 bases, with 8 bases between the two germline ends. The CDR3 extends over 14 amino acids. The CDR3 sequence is CASSKLTTNEKLFF. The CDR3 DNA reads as TGTGCCAGCAGCAAACTTACAACTAATGAAAAACTGTTTTTT. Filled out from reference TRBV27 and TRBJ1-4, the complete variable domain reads EAQVTQNPRYLITVTGKKLTVTCSQNMNHEYMSWYRQDPGLGLRQIYYSMNVEVTDKGDVPEGYKVSRKEKRNFPLILESPSPNQTSLYFCASSKLTTNEKLFFGSGTQLSVL.

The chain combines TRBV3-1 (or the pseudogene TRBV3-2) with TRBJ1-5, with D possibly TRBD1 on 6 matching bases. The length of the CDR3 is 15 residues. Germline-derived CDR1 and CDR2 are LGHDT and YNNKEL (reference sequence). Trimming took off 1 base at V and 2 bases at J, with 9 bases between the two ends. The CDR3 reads CASSQGGQRNQPQHF. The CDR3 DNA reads TGTGCCAGCAGCCAAGGGGGACAACGCAATCAGCCCCAGCATTTT.

Here the CDR3 DNA reads TGTGCCACCAGTGACCTGACAGCGAAGTCTGGAAACACCATATATTTT. It codes for CATSDLTAKSGNTIYF. The chain employs TRBV24-1 and TRBJ1-3; perhaps TRBD1 as D (5 bases). V was trimmed by 4 bases and J by 1 base, leaving 13 bases between them. Germline V gene data show CDR1 as KGHDR and CDR2 as SFDVKD. The CDR3 has 16 amino acids.

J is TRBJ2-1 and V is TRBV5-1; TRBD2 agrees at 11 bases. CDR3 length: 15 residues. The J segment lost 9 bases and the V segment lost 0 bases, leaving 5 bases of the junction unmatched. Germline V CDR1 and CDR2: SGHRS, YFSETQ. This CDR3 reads CASSLARLAGSEQFF. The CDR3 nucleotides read TGCGCCAGCAGCTTGGCCAGACTAGCGGGGAGTGAGCAGTTCTTC.

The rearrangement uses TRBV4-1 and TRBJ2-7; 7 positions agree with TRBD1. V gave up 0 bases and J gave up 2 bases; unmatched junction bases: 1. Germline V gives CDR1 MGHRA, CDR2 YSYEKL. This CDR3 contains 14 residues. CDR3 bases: TGCGCCAGCAGCCAAGACGGGACAGCCTACGAGCAGTACTTC. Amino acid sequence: CASSQDGTAYEQYF.

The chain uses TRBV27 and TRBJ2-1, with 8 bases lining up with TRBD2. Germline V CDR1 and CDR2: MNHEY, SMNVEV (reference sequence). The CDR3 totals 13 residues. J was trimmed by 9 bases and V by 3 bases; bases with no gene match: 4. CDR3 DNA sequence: TGTGCCAGCAGTTTGCGGGGGGCCGTTGAGCAGTTCTTC. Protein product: CASSLRGAVEQFF.

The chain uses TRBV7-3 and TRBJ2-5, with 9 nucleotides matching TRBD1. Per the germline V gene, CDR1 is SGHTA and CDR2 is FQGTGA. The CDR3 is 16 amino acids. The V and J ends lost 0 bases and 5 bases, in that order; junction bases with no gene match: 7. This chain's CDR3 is CASSLTGTGSGETQYF. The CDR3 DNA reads TGTGCCAGCAGCTTAACGGGGACAGGGAGTGGGGAGACCCAGTACTTC.

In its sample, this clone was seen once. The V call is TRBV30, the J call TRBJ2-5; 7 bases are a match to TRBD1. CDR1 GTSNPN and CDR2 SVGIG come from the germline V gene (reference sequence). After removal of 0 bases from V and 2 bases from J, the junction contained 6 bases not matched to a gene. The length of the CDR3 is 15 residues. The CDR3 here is CAWSVQGTEQETQYF. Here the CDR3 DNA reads TGTGCCTGGAGTGTCCAAGGGACAGAACAAGAGACCCAGTACTTC.

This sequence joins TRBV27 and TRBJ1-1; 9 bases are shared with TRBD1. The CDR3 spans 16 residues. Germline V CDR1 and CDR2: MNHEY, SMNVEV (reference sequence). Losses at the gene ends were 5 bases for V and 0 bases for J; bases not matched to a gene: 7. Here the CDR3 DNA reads TGTGCCAGCAGTACCTCCGGGACAGGGTTGAACACTGAAGCTTTCTTT. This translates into CASSTSGTGLNTEAFF.

The chain's CDR3 is CASSLTSGSYYEQFF. As DNA, the CDR3 is TGTGCCAGCAGCCTCACTAGCGGGAGTTACTATGAGCAGTTCTTC. The chain has TRBV7-3 and TRBJ2-1; 11 bases are a match to TRBD2. After removal of 5 bases from V and 8 bases from J, the junction contained 8 bases not matched to a gene. The germline V gene encodes CDR1 SGHTA and CDR2 FQGTGA. The CDR3 runs 15 residues.

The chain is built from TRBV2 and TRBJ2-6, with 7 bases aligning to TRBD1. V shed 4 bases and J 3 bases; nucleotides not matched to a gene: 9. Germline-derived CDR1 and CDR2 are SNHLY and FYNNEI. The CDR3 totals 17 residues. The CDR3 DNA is TGTGCCAGCAGTGCGGGACAGCAACTGCGTGGGGCCAACGTCCTGACTTTC. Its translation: CASSAGQQLRGANVLTF.

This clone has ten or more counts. The CDR3 region is CASSPDRAQETQYF. CDR3 DNA: TGTGCCAGCAGCCCGGACAGGGCCCAAGAGACCCAGTACTTC. This sequence joins TRBV11-1 and TRBJ2-5; 8 positions agree with TRBD1. With 5 bases clipped from V and 1 base from J, the junction kept 3 bases outside the gene matches. This CDR3 is 14 amino acids long. The germline gives CDR1 SGHAT, CDR2 FQDESV (reference sequence). Full variable domain (rest looked up from reference TRBV11-1 and TRBJ2-5): EAEVAQSPRYKITEKSQAVAFWCDPISGHATLYWYRQILGQGPELLVQFQDESVVDDSQLPKDRFSAERLKGVDSTLKIQPAELGDSAMYLCASSPDRAQETQYFGPGTRLLVL.

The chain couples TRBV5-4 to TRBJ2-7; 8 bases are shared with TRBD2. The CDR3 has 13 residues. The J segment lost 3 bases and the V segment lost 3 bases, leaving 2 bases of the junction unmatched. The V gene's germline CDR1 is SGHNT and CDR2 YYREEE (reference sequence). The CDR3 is CASSSGGGYEQYF. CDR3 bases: TGTGCCAGCAGCTCGGGGGGGGGCTACGAGCAGTACTTC.

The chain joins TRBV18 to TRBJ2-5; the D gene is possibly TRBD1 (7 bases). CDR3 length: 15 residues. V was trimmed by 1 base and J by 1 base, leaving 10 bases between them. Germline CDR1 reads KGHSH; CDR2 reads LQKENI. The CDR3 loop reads CASSPQEGAQETQYF. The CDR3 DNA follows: TGTGCCAGCTCACCACAGGAGGGGGCCCAAGAGACCCAGTACTTC.